These 21 T cell receptor beta chains came from one sample sequenced in a study of T cell repertoires and Cas9 in healthy adults. TCRdb's table, derived via immunoSEQ multiplex PCR, lists solely in-frame clones and lacks some. The sample consists of about 22,000 clones, 75% to 95% of them appearing once. Sample: CD4+ effector T cells (CD127+, CD25-, CD137-, CD154-) from PBMCs; culture status not recorded. The receptors were sampled from a human donor in good health.

This CDR3 is CASSMEWGGNQPQHF. The CDR3 nucleotides are TGTGCCAGCAGTATGGAGTGGGGCGGCAATCAGCCCCAGCATTTT. This sequence joins TRBV6-6 and TRBJ1-5, with D maybe TRBD1 (5 bases). Between the trimmed V and J ends, which lost 5 bases and 2 bases, there was a span of 13 bases. CDR1 is MNHNY and CDR2 is SVGAGI in the germline V gene (reference sequence). The length of the CDR3 is 15 residues.

The chain couples TRBV19 to TRBJ2-2; TRBD1 is a possible D gene (5 bases). Trimming removed 1 base from V and 8 bases from J, with 20 bases in between. CDR1 LNHDA and CDR2 SQIVND come from the germline V gene (reference sequence). The CDR3 is 17 residues long. The CDR3 loop is CASSIGRPRARLGELFF. The CDR3, as DNA: TGTGCCAGTAGTATAGGGCGCCCCAGGGCCAGGTTGGGGGAGCTGTTTTTT.

The chain couples TRBV29-1 to TRBJ1-2, with D possibly being TRBD1 (5 bases). V lost 7 bases to trimming and J lost 8 bases, with 17 bases between them. This CDR3 has 12 amino acids. Germline CDR1 and CDR2: SQVTM and ANQGSEA. CDR3 in DNA: TGCAGCGCTCAGAAGGGGCCGGGAGGCTACACCTTC. The encoded protein is CSAQKGPGGYTF.

The chain is built from TRBV6-1 and TRBJ1-5; D perhaps matches TRBD1 (6 bases). V gave up 6 bases and J gave up 1 base, with 13 bases separating them. The CDR3 totals 15 residues. Germline CDR1 is MNHNS and CDR2 is SASEGT. DNA of the CDR3: TGTGCCAGCAGACCCGACAGGACAAGCAATCAGCCCCAGCATTTT. Protein: CASRPDRTSNQPQHF.

The chain recombines TRBV27 with TRBJ2-1; D not certain. The ends were cut back, 7 bases at V and 0 bases at J, with 10 bases in the middle. The CDR3 is 14 residues long. Germline V gives CDR1 MNHEY, CDR2 SMNVEV (reference sequence). The CDR3 DNA sequence: TGTGCCAGCAAATGGTCTTCCTCCTACAATGAGCAGTTCTTC. Encoded protein: CASKWSSSYNEQFF.

The J gene is TRBJ2-6, the V gene TRBV19; no definite D call. Germline values: CDR1 LNHDA, CDR2 SQIVND (reference sequence). The CDR3 sequence is 14 residues long. V was shortened by 3 bases and J by 2 bases, with 5 bases between the two germline ends. CDR3 loop: CASSIGAGANVLTF. For the CDR3, the DNA is TGTGCCAGTAGTATTGGGGCTGGGGCCAACGTCCTGACTTTC.

The rearrangement links TRBV7-9 to TRBJ1-4; the D is unclear. Trimming left V 5 bases short and J 5 bases short, with 6 bases between. The CDR3 is 12 residues long. Per germline, CDR1 SEHNR and CDR2 FQNEAQ (reference sequence). This CDR3 reads CASSRRNEKLFF. The CDR3 nucleotides are TGTGCCAGCAGCAGGCGCAATGAAAAACTGTTTTTT.

A remark on this clone: The junction does not match germline at one end; this may be a read error. The chain links TRBV9 to TRBJ2-2, with 8 bases fitting TRBD1. The CDR3 has 15 amino acids. Germline CDR1 SGDLS, CDR2 YYNGEE. The CDR3 region is CASMPGGAKTGELFF. As DNA, the CDR3 is TGTGCCAGCATGCCAGGGGGCGCGAAAACCGGGGAGCTGTTTTTT.

The chain recombines TRBV10-3 with TRBJ1-1; 7 bases fit TRBD1. The CDR3 sequence is 13 residues long. CDR1 ENHRY and CDR2 SYGVKD come from the germline V gene. The V segment lost 4 bases and the J segment 3 bases; nucleotides outside the gene matches: 2. The CDR3 region is CAISGDRDTEAFF. In DNA form, the CDR3 reads TGTGCCATCAGTGGTGACAGGGACACTGAAGCTTTCTTT.

For the CDR3, the DNA is TGTGCCAGCAGCTTGGCGGGGAACACCGGGGAGCTGTTTTTT. Translated: CASSLAGNTGELFF. The chain links TRBV5-4 to TRBJ2-2; D call uncertain. The CDR3 runs to 14 residues. Deletions cut 0 bases from V and 1 base from J, with 4 bases between. From germline, CDR1 is SGHNT and CDR2 YYREEE (reference sequence).

The chain couples TRBV25-1 to TRBJ2-1; D perhaps matches TRBD2 (6 bases). The CDR3 totals 16 residues. Trimming stripped 4 bases from V and 2 bases from J, with 15 bases between. Germline CDR1 MGHDK, CDR2 SYGVNS. CDR3 nucleotides: TGTGCCAGCAGTGGTTTTTCTAGCGCGACCTACAATGAGCAGTTCTTC. Protein: CASSGFSSATYNEQFF. The whole variable domain, filled in from reference TRBV25-1 and TRBJ2-1, reads EADIYQTPRYLVIGTGKKITLECSQTMGHDKMYWYQQDPGMELHLIHYSYGVNSTEKGDLSSESTVSRIRTEHFPLTLESARPSHTSQYLCASSGFSSATYNEQFFGPGTRLTVL.

This clone was seen a single time. This sample includes further DNA sequences coding for the same CDR3. The V call is TRBV15, the J call TRBJ2-7; TRBD2 is a possible D gene (5 bases). The CDR3 is made up of 13 amino acids. Germline-derived CDR1 and CDR2 are LNHNV and YYDKDF (reference sequence). The ends were cut back, 0 bases at V and 3 bases at J, with 6 bases in the middle. The DNA of the CDR3 is TGTGCCACCAGCAGAGATCGGGGCTACGAGCAGTACTTC. This codes for CATSRDRGYEQYF.

The chain combines TRBV2 with TRBJ2-1; perhaps TRBD1 as D (6 bases). Trimming pared 6 bases from V and 9 bases from J, leaving 18 bases between. The CDR3 runs to 14 residues. Germline V lookup: CDR1 SNHLY, CDR2 FYNNEI. The CDR3 DNA reads as TGTGCCAGCAGCGGACAGCCAGGGGTTGGTGAGCAGTTCTTC. Its translation: CASSGQPGVGEQFF.

This chain joins TRBV18 and TRBJ1-6; the match to TRBD1 covers 7 bases. Trimming took 5 bases from V and 5 from J; bases not matched to a gene: 3. The CDR3 is made up of 14 amino acids. CDR1 and CDR2 from the germline V gene are KGHSH and LQKENI. CDR3 sequence (DNA): TGTGCCAGCTCAAAGGGGACAGATAATTCACCCCTCCACTTT. This gives the protein CASSKGTDNSPLHF.

The rearrangement joins TRBV6-1 to TRBJ1-1; 8 nucleotides agree with TRBD1. From germline, CDR1 is MNHNS and CDR2 SASEGT. V dropped 10 bases and J dropped 5; count of bases not matched to a gene: 6. The CDR3 contains 12 residues. The CDR3 coding sequence is TGTGCCACCAGGACAGGGTGGACTGAAGCTTTCTTT. Its translation: CATRTGWTEAFF.

This chain joins TRBV25-1 and TRBJ2-7, with D perhaps matching TRBD1 (6 bases). Trimming took 0 bases from V and 7 from J, leaving 19 bases between them. The CDR3 contains 16 residues. CDR1 MGHDK and CDR2 SYGVNS come from the germline V gene. CDR3 in DNA: TGTGCCAGCAGTGAATATAACCGACCAGGGGTGGAAGAGCAGTACTTC. Protein product: CASSEYNRPGVEEQYF.

The chain couples TRBV27 to TRBJ2-7; 7 bases fit TRBD1. CDR3 length: 15 residues. From germline, CDR1 is MNHEY and CDR2 SMNVEV (reference sequence). J lost 2 bases, V lost 5 bases, and 9 bases had no gene match. CDR3 loop: CASSLKGQPPYEQYF. The DNA of the CDR3 is TGTGCCAGCAGTCTAAAGGGACAGCCCCCCTACGAGCAGTACTTC.

This clone is a singleton in its sample. The gene calls are TRBV10-3 and TRBJ2-1; 7 bases map to TRBD2. Looked up from germline, CDR1 is ENHRY and CDR2 is SYGVKD. Trimming took 3 bases from V and 7 from J; bases not matched to a gene: 6. This CDR3 has 14 amino acids. As DNA, the CDR3 is TGTGCCATCAGTGACCCCGGACTAGGGAATGAGCAGTTCTTC. Encoded protein: CAISDPGLGNEQFF.

V and J are TRBV12-5 and TRBJ1-1; D is unresolved. Trimming took 0 bases from V and 1 from J, leaving 9 bases between them. The germline V gene has CDR1 LGHNT and CDR2 FRNRAP. CDR3 size: 15 residues. The DNA for the CDR3 is TGTGCTAGTGGTTTGGTTTTGGGTAAGAACACTGAAGCTTTCTTT. It yields the protein CASGLVLGKNTEAFF.

The chain uses TRBV19 and TRBJ2-3; maybe TRBD2 (6 bases). With 4 bases removed from V and 4 bases from J, the gap between germline ends came to 12 bases. Per germline, CDR1 LNHDA and CDR2 SQIVND (reference sequence). The CDR3 sequence is 14 residues long. Here the CDR3 reads CASSTSGSADTQYF. CDR3 nucleotides: TGTGCCAGTAGTACGTCCGGGAGCGCAGATACGCAGTATTTT.

This chain links TRBV11-2 with TRBJ1-1; perhaps TRBD1 as D (5 bases). Between the trimmed V and J ends, which lost 8 bases and 1 base, there was a span of 11 bases. Looked up from germline, CDR1 is SGHAT and CDR2 is FQNNGV. The CDR3 spans 13 residues. CDR3 nucleotides: TGTGCCAGCTCACGGGGCCAGAACACTGAAGCTTTCTTT. As protein: CASSRGQNTEAFF.